The 9 T cell receptor beta chains listed next were all sequenced from one sample in a study of shared clonotypes between healthy human individuals. The data were produced by immunoSEQ multiplex PCR, yet TCRdb's version contains in-frame clones alone and is incomplete. The sample consists of about 2.4 million clones, over 85% of them appearing once. The material sequenced was naive CD4+ T cells sorted from blood. Subset of the sample: CD45RA+ positively selected. Every receptor here comes from a man younger than 30 in good health.

In regard to this clone: The sample holds other DNA sequences that translate to the same CDR3. V is TRBV28 and J is TRBJ2-7, with a tentative D call TRBD1 (6 bases). Germline V gene data show CDR1 as MDHEN and CDR2 as SYDVKM. CDR3 length equals 11 residues. The V end lost 3 bases, the J end lost 7 bases, and 7 bases lay between the germline ends. CDR3 residues: CASSFRGEQYF. In DNA, the CDR3 is TGTGCCAGCAGTTTTAGGGGGGAGCAGTACTTC.

The rearrangement joins TRBV4-1 to TRBJ1-6, with D uncertain. Germline values: CDR1 MGHRA, CDR2 YSYEKL. Trimming took off 4 bases at V and 5 bases at J, with 9 bases between the two ends. The length of the CDR3 is 14 residues. The CDR3 protein is CASSRWTDNSPLHF. CDR3 DNA sequence: TGCGCCAGCAGCCGATGGACGGATAATTCACCCCTCCACTTT.

The chain uses TRBV6-1 and TRBJ1-4; TRBD1 matches at 7 bases. Germline CDR1 and CDR2: MNHNS and SASEGT. The CDR3 loop spans 12 amino acids. J lost 7 bases, V lost 6 bases, and 2 bases had no gene match. The CDR3 nucleotides are TGTGCCAGCAGAGACAGGGCTGAAAAACTGTTTTTT. It translates to CASRDRAEKLFF.

The chain employs TRBV2 and TRBJ2-5; maybe TRBD1 (6 bases). Trimming stripped 3 bases from V and 1 base from J, with 9 bases between. The CDR3 is made up of 14 amino acids. In germline, CDR1 is SNHLY, CDR2 FYNNEI. CDR3 nucleotide sequence: TGTGCCAGCAGTGACGGACAGTTCCAAGAGACCCAGTACTTC. Amino acid sequence: CASSDGQFQETQYF.

The chain has TRBV7-9 and TRBJ2-7, with D hard to call. The CDR3 is 16 amino acids. The germline CDR1 and CDR2 sequences are SEHNR and FQNEAQ (reference sequence). Trimming removed 1 base at V and 3 bases at J, with 16 bases between. The CDR3 region has the DNA TGTGCCAGCAGCTTAGTCAGTAGCTTGGGGAACTACGAGCAGTACTTC. Its protein is CASSLVSSLGNYEQYF.

This clone occurred a few times. The chain uses TRBV2 and TRBJ1-2, with D tentatively TRBD1 (6 bases). Trimming cost V 7 bases and J 4 bases, with 13 bases left between them. CDR3 length equals 13 residues. Germline V gene sequence: CDR1 SNHLY, CDR2 FYNNEI. CDR3 bases: TGTGCCAGCACCACTGGGGGGCCCTATGGCTACACCTTC. This translates into CASTTGGPYGYTF.

The V call is TRBV18, the J call TRBJ2-1; D uncertain. This CDR3 is built from 14 residues. V shed 1 base and J shed 3 bases, with 7 bases lying between them. From germline, CDR1 is KGHSH and CDR2 LQKENI. Written as DNA, the CDR3 is TGTGCCAGCTCACCACAAAGTTACTACAATGAGCAGTTCTTC. Encoded protein: CASSPQSYYNEQFF.

CDR3 sequence (DNA): TGTGCCAGCAGTTACTCGATCGGATATGGCTACACCTTC. It is translated as CASSYSIGYGYTF. V gene TRBV6-6 combines with J gene TRBJ1-2; no definite D call. Germline assignment: CDR1 MNHNY and CDR2 SVGAGI (reference sequence). V was clipped by 0 bases and J by 5 bases, with 7 bases between them. The CDR3 consists of 13 residues.

J is TRBJ2-5 and V is TRBV25-1, with D possibly being TRBD1 (6 bases). Looked up from germline, CDR1 is MGHDK and CDR2 is SYGVNS. V shed 1 base and J shed 6 bases, with 18 bases lying between them. This CDR3 contains 16 residues. DNA for the CDR3: TGTGCCAGCAGTGAATTAGGTTCACAGGGTGGGCAGACCCAGTACTTC. Translation: CASSELGSQGGQTQYF.